This T cell receptor beta chain was found in a study of T cells after yellow fever vaccination. To note about this clonotype: Its antigen remains unknown.

Germline values: CDR1 SEHNR, CDR2 FQNEAQ (reference sequence). The V end was cut by 4 bases, the J end by 1 base, with 11 bases between. This CDR3 region has 15 residues. Using its own MiXCR run on the 5' RACE reads, TCRdb lists one record per CDR3 protein. Here the sample spans 500,000 to 650,000 distinct CDR3 sequences, about a sixth being singletons. Study results and caveats: Once the booster was given, most primary-vaccination clones reappeared, at roughly 96% for CD4 and around 90% for CD8. Relatively few clonotypes were ones that appeared in both CD4 and CD8 compartments.

The rearrangement uses TRBV7-9 and TRBJ2-1, with D possibly TRBD1 on 6 matching bases. The sequenced sample was PBMCs, obtained more than 4 days after the first yellow fever vaccination. This sequence originates from a man younger than 35 who received the YFV17D yellow fever vaccine. CDR3: CASSSLRGSYNEQFF. CDR3 in DNA: TGTGCCAGCAGCTCCCTCAGGGGTTCCTACAATGAGCAGTTCTTC. The complete variable domain, with remaining parts taken from reference TRBV7-9 and TRBJ2-1, reads DTGVSQNPRHKITKRGQNVTFRCDPISEHNRLYWYRQTLGQGPEFLTYFQNEAQLEKSRLLSDRFSAERPKGSFSTLEIQRTEQGDSAMYLCASSSLRGSYNEQFFGPGTRLTVL.